Presented here are 30 T cell receptor beta chains from one specimen sequenced in a study of CD8 T cells in Susac syndrome. With random hexamers, reverse transcription was performed on 0.5 to 1 ug of RNA. MiXCR was run by TCRdb on the immunoSEQ multiplex PCR reads, yielding one entry per CDR3 protein. The table records around 300,000 distinct CDR3 sequences, approximately 85% of them present only once. The sequenced sample was CD8+ T cells from PBMCs. Receptors were obtained from a human donor with multiple sclerosis.

The chain joins TRBV19 to TRBJ2-1, with no clear D. This CDR3 comprises 15 residues. Germline V CDR1 and CDR2: LNHDA, SQIVND (reference sequence). Trimming stripped 7 bases from V and 3 bases from J, with 16 bases between. CDR3 amino acids: CASTTLRDNYNEQFF. The DNA of the CDR3 is TGTGCCAGTACCACCTTACGCGACAACTACAATGAGCAGTTCTTC.

V gene TRBV20-1 combines with J gene TRBJ1-3; D remains ambiguous. Trimming pared 3 bases from V and 0 bases from J, leaving 6 bases between. The germline gives CDR1 DFQATT, CDR2 SNEGSKA (reference sequence). The CDR3 runs to 13 residues. CDR3: CSASPASGNTIYF. CDR3 DNA: TGCAGTGCTAGCCCGGCCTCTGGAAACACCATATATTTT.

The V call is TRBV28, the J call TRBJ2-1; TRBD1 matches at 10 bases. V lost 6 bases and J lost 10; bases outside the gene matches: 9. The CDR3 sequence is 14 residues long. CDR1 is MDHEN and CDR2 is SYDVKM in the germline V gene. CDR3 DNA sequence: TGTGCCAGCAGGGTGACAGGGGGCCTTAGGGAGCAGTTCTTC. The encoded protein is CASRVTGGLREQFF.

This chain connects TRBV3-1 to TRBJ1-2; 7 nucleotides line up with TRBD1. Per germline, CDR1 LGHDT and CDR2 YNNKEL (reference sequence). V lost 0 bases to trimming and J lost 4 bases; unmatched junction nucleotides: 5. The CDR3 consists of 15 residues. CDR3 in DNA: TGTGCCAGCAGCCAAGATTGGGGGACAGCCTATGGCTACACCTTC. Encoded protein: CASSQDWGTAYGYTF. Full variable domain (missing parts from reference TRBV3-1 and TRBJ1-2): DTAVSQTPKYLVTQMGNDKSIKCEQNLGHDTMYWYKQDSKKFLKIMFSYNNKELIINETVPNRFSPKSPDKAHLNLHINSLELGDSAVYFCASSQDWGTAYGYTFGSGTRLTVV.

This clonotype was found a few times. The genes are TRBV5-4 and TRBJ2-7; TRBD1 matches at 7 bases. Trimming at V came to 4 bases and at J to 0 bases, leaving 7 bases not matched to a gene. The germline V gene encodes CDR1 SGHNT and CDR2 YYREEE (reference sequence). The CDR3 spans 15 residues. This CDR3 is CASSQGQLSSYEQYF. CDR3 nucleotides: TGTGCCAGCAGCCAGGGACAGCTTAGCTCCTACGAGCAGTACTTC.

The chain is built from TRBV7-9 and TRBJ2-1, with no clear D. Germline CDR1 SEHNR, CDR2 FQNEAQ (reference sequence). V was clipped by 2 bases and J by 5 bases, with 13 bases between them. CDR3 length: 15 residues. CDR3 residues: CASSLYSGTNNEQFF. CDR3 nucleotides: TGTGCCAGCAGCTTATATTCGGGCACAAACAATGAGCAGTTCTTC.

The gene calls are TRBV5-1 and TRBJ2-1; a possible D gene is TRBD2 (5 bases). The CDR3 sequence is 16 residues long. The ends were cut back, 0 bases at V and 4 bases at J, with 14 bases in the middle. CDR1 and CDR2 (germline): SGHRS, YFSETQ. The chain's CDR3 is CASSLGLAEAYNEQFF. CDR3 coding DNA: TGCGCCAGCAGCTTGGGTCTAGCAGAAGCGTACAATGAGCAGTTCTTC.

This sequence joins TRBV6-2 or TRBV6-3 and TRBJ2-7, with TRBD1 identical over 7 bases. CDR3 length equals 17 residues. V lost 6 bases to trimming and J lost 1 base; unmatched junction nucleotides: 15. Per germline, CDR1 MNHEY and CDR2 SVGEGT. CDR3 coding DNA: TGTGCCAGCAGCCCCGCCCTTGGACAGGCAGGATCCTACGAGCAGTACTTC. This encodes CASSPALGQAGSYEQYF.

This clonotype was counted once. The rearrangement uses TRBV19 and TRBJ2-1; no clear D gene. V was trimmed by 3 bases and J by 9 bases, leaving 9 bases between them. CDR1 and CDR2 (germline): LNHDA, SQIVND (reference sequence). The CDR3 spans 12 residues. The CDR3 region is CASSIPGAEQFF. DNA of the CDR3: TGTGCCAGTAGTATTCCGGGCGCTGAGCAGTTCTTC.

This chain links TRBV30 with TRBJ2-7; the D gene is possibly TRBD2 (7 bases). The V and J ends lost 2 bases and 1 base respectively, with 9 bases between them. Germline V gene sequence: CDR1 GTSNPN, CDR2 SVGIG (reference sequence). There are 13 residues in the CDR3. In DNA, the CDR3 is TGTGCCTGGAGTCGGGGGGCTTCCTACGAGCAGTACTTC. As protein: CAWSRGASYEQYF.

The gene calls are TRBV15 and TRBJ2-1; D ambiguous. Trimming cost V 5 bases and J 7 bases, with 9 bases left between them. The CDR3 has 12 amino acids. The germline V gene has CDR1 LNHNV and CDR2 YYDKDF (reference sequence). CDR3 region: CATSSSRNEQFF. CDR3 DNA sequence: TGTGCCACCAGCTCCTCCCGTAATGAGCAGTTCTTC.

This clonotype was seen only once. The V and J genes are TRBV24-1 and TRBJ2-1; the match to TRBD2 covers 13 bases. V lost 0 bases, J lost 8 bases, and 9 bases stayed unmatched. Germline loops: CDR1 KGHDR, CDR2 SFDVKD. The CDR3 is 18 residues long. CDR3 residues: CATSDLQEGLAGSYEQFF. CDR3 nucleotide sequence: TGTGCCACCAGTGATTTGCAAGAGGGACTAGCGGGATCATATGAGCAGTTCTTC.

The chain links TRBV4-3 to TRBJ1-5, with TRBD1 as a possible D gene (5 bases). Germline assignment: CDR1 LGHNA and CDR2 YSLEER. The CDR3 loop spans 14 amino acids. Deletions cut 4 bases from V and 9 bases from J, with 16 bases between. Written as DNA, the CDR3 is TGCGCCAGCAGCCCCCGGGACGGCTCCGGGCCCCAGCATTTT. The encoded protein is CASSPRDGSGPQHF.

The J gene is TRBJ2-7, the V gene TRBV27, with TRBD2 as a possible D gene (6 bases). This CDR3 has 14 residues. Deletions cut 6 bases from V and 7 bases from J, with 19 bases between. Germline CDR1 and CDR2: MNHEY and SMNVEV (reference sequence). The chain's CDR3 is CASSPGLGIGEQYF. The CDR3 DNA sequence: TGTGCCAGCAGCCCGGGACTGGGGATCGGTGAGCAGTACTTC.

The chain couples TRBV12-3 or TRBV12-4 to TRBJ2-2; TRBD2 matches at 8 bases. The CDR3 is 17 amino acids. The trim removed 3 bases at V and 2 bases at J, leaving 8 bases unmatched. The CDR3 DNA reads as TGTGCCAGCAGTTTGTCCCGGACTAGCCTAAACACCGGGGAGCTGTTTTTT. Its translation: CASSLSRTSLNTGELFF.

This chain connects TRBV20-1 to TRBJ1-5, with D unclear. CDR3 length: 14 residues. CDR1 and CDR2 from the germline V gene are DFQATT and SNEGSKA (reference sequence). Trimming stripped 0 bases from V and 3 bases from J, with 9 bases between. The CDR3 is CSARDGGFNQPQHF. DNA for the CDR3: TGCAGTGCTAGAGATGGCGGATTCAATCAGCCCCAGCATTTT.

The chain couples TRBV10-1 to TRBJ2-7, with D possibly being TRBD2 (5 bases). Germline V lookup: CDR1 WNHNN, CDR2 SYGVQD (reference sequence). The ends were cut back, 3 bases at V and 5 bases at J, with 26 bases in the middle. The CDR3 spans 18 residues. The CDR3 loop is CASSDGKAASRTIDEQYF. The CDR3 DNA reads as TGCGCCAGCAGTGATGGGAAAGCGGCCTCGAGGACGATCGACGAGCAGTACTTC.

The CDR3 sequence: CASRPGSDTQYF. In DNA form, the CDR3 reads TGTGCCAGCAGACCAGGGTCCGATACGCAGTATTTT. V and J are TRBV12-3 or TRBV12-4 and TRBJ2-3, with D perhaps TRBD1 (5 bases). V was pared by 6 bases and J by 6 bases, with 10 bases between. CDR3 length equals 12 residues.

Regarding this clonotype: The junction and the germline gene differ at one end; a read error may be behind it. The chain combines TRBV5-1 with TRBJ2-1, with a possible D match to TRBD2 (6 bases). CDR1 is SGHRS and CDR2 is YFSETQ in the germline V gene. This CDR3 is built from 14 residues. The CDR3 DNA sequence: TGCGCCAGCACCTCCGGCGGGACTCACAATGAGCAGCTCTTC. Protein: CASTSGGTHNEQLF.

The chain recombines TRBV3-1 with TRBJ2-1, with D hard to call. Trimming took off 7 bases at V and 5 bases at J, with 15 bases between the two ends. This CDR3 region has 14 residues. Germline V gene sequence: CDR1 LGHDT, CDR2 YNNKEL (reference sequence). DNA of the CDR3: TGTGCCAGCACCCTATCGCCGTATAACAATGAGCAGTTCTTC. Its protein product is CASTLSPYNNEQFF.

V usage is TRBV28 and J usage is TRBJ2-7, with 9 bases aligning to TRBD1. CDR1 and CDR2 from the germline V gene are MDHEN and SYDVKM. The CDR3 has 15 amino acids. V shed 5 bases and J 7 bases; nucleotides not matched to a gene: 12. The CDR3 coding sequence is TGTGCCAGCAGTATCCGGGACAGGGAGTACGGGGAGCAGTACTTC. Residues: CASSIRDREYGEQYF.

The chain links TRBV20-1 to TRBJ2-7; 9 bases fit TRBD2. The CDR3 sequence is 15 residues long. Germline V gene sequence: CDR1 DFQATT, CDR2 SNEGSKA (reference sequence). Losses at the gene ends were 0 bases for V and 3 bases for J; bases not matched to a gene: 6. The CDR3, as DNA: TGCAGTGCTAGAGATCTAGCGGGAAATAGCTACGAGCAGTACTTC. Translating gives CSARDLAGNSYEQYF.

J is TRBJ2-5 and V is TRBV7-9, with D hard to call. The CDR3 has 14 amino acids. Germline CDR1 and CDR2: SEHNR and FQNEAQ (reference sequence). Deletions cut 5 bases from V and 5 bases from J, with 15 bases between. As DNA, the CDR3 is TGTGCCAGCAGCGCCGACGCGGAGAGGGAGACCCAGTACTTC. Its translation is CASSADAERETQYF. The whole variable domain, remainder taken from reference TRBV7-9 and TRBJ2-5, is DTGVSQNPRHKITKRGQNVTFRCDPISEHNRLYWYRQTLGQGPEFLTYFQNEAQLEKSRLLSDRFSAERPKGSFSTLEIQRTEQGDSAMYLCASSADAERETQYFGPGTRLLVL.

The chain combines TRBV4-3 with TRBJ2-2, with D uncertain. The CDR3 has 13 amino acids. Germline CDR1 is LGHNA and CDR2 is YSLEER. Trimming removed 7 bases from V and 4 bases from J, with 10 bases in between. CDR3 loop: CASTSGSTGELFF. The CDR3 coding sequence is TGCGCCAGCACGTCAGGAAGCACCGGGGAGCTGTTTTTT.

The V gene is TRBV10-3, the J gene TRBJ2-1; possibly TRBD2 for D (6 bases). Germline values: CDR1 ENHRY, CDR2 SYGVKD. The CDR3 spans 14 residues. The germline V and J ends were trimmed by 6 bases and 4 bases, with 13 bases remaining between them. The CDR3 nucleotides read TGTGCCATCAGCCCGGGACTGGAGTACAATGAGCAGTTCTTC. Amino acids: CAISPGLEYNEQFF.

This clonotype was counted once. The chain is built from TRBV4-3 and TRBJ1-2; a weak D match, TRBD1 (6 bases). With 2 bases removed from V and 2 bases from J, the gap between germline ends came to 18 bases. The CDR3 totals 17 residues. The V gene's germline CDR1 is LGHNA and CDR2 YSLEER. The CDR3 loop is CASSQYGPRDTNYGYTF. The CDR3 DNA follows: TGCGCCAGCAGCCAATACGGGCCCCGGGACACAAACTATGGCTACACCTTC.

The rearrangement uses TRBV7-9 and TRBJ2-5; D is uncertain. CDR1 is SEHNR, CDR2 FQNEAQ, per germline (reference sequence). Trimming removed 5 bases at V and 4 bases at J, with 8 bases between. The CDR3 extends over 12 amino acids. The CDR3, as DNA: TGTGCCAGCAGCCCCTTAAGAGAGACCCAGTACTTC. Protein sequence: CASSPLRETQYF. The full variable domain, with the rest looked up from reference TRBV7-9 and TRBJ2-5, is DTGVSQNPRHKITKRGQNVTFRCDPISEHNRLYWYRQTLGQGPEFLTYFQNEAQLEKSRLLSDRFSAERPKGSFSTLEIQRTEQGDSAMYLCASSPLRETQYFGPGTRLLVL.

This clonotype appeared once. The chain carries TRBV12-3 or TRBV12-4 and TRBJ1-5; possible D gene TRBD1, 6 bases. V lost 5 bases to trimming and J lost 0 bases, with 20 bases between them. The CDR3 loop spans 18 amino acids. The CDR3 here is CASSPPGHPRISNQPQHF. The DNA of the CDR3 is TGTGCCAGCAGTCCTCCGGGACACCCACGAATTAGCAATCAGCCCCAGCATTTT.

This chain links TRBV18 with TRBJ1-1; D remains ambiguous. Looked up from germline, CDR1 is KGHSH and CDR2 is LQKENI. The CDR3 is 15 residues long. V gave up 0 bases and J gave up 1 base, with 9 bases separating them. Written as DNA, the CDR3 is TGTGCCAGCTCACCACCCGGACTTAGGAACACTGAAGCTTTCTTT. Its translation is CASSPPGLRNTEAFF.

The rearrangement links TRBV7-6 to TRBJ1-1; D perhaps matches TRBD1 (5 bases). The CDR3 spans 13 residues. Germline V gives CDR1 SGHVS, CDR2 FNYEAQ. The V end was cut by 2 bases, the J end by 10 bases, with 14 bases between. The CDR3 region is CASSLRGAKVAFF. As DNA, the CDR3 is TGTGCCAGCAGCTTACGAGGGGCGAAGGTAGCTTTCTTT. Looking up the rest from reference TRBV7-6 and TRBJ1-1 gives the full variable domain: GAGVSQSPRYKVTKRGQDVALRCDPISGHVSLYWYRQALGQGPEFLTYFNYEAQQDKSGLPNDRFSAERPEGSISTLTIQRTEQRDSAMYRCASSLRGAKVAFFGQGTRLTVV.